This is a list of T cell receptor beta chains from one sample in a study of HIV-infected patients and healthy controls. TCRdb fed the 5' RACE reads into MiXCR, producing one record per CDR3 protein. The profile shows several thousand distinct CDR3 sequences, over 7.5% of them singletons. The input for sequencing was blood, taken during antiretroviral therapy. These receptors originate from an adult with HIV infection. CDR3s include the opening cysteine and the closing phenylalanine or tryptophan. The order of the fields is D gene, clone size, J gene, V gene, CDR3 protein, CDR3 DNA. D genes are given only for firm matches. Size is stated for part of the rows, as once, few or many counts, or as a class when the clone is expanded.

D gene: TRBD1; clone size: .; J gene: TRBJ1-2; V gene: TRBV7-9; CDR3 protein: CASSRGQGSGYTF; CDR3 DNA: TGTGCCAGCAGCCGGGGACAGGGGTCGGGCTACACCTTC
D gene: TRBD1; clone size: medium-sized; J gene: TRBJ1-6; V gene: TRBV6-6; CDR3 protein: CASRDRDNSPLHF; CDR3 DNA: TGTGCCAGCAGGGACAGGGACAATTCACCCCTCCACTTT
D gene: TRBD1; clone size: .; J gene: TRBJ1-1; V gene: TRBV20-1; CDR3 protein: CSASIQGGTEAFF; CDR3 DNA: TGCAGTGCTAGTATCCAGGGGGGCACTGAAGCTTTCTTT
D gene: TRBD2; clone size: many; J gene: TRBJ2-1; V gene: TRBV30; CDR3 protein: CAWSLAGTTAEGQFF; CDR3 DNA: TGTGCCTGGAGCTTAGCGGGGACAACAGCTGAGGGGCAGTTCTTC
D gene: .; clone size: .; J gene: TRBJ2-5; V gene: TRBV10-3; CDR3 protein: CAISAPTKETQYF; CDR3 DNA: TGTGCCATCAGCGCGCCAACAAAAGAGACCCAGTACTTC
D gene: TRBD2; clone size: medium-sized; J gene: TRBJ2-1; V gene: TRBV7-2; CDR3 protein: CASSRGAAGGKWNEQFF; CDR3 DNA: TGTGCCAGCAGCCGGGGGGCAGCGGGGGGGAAGTGGAATGAGCAGTTCTTC
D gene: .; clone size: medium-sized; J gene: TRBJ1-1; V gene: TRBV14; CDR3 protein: CASSQERGTEAFF; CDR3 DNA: TGTGCCAGCAGCCAAGAGAGGGGTACTGAAGCTTTCTTT
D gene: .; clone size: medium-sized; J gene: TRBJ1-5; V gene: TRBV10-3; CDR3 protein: CAISEGVGVQPQHF; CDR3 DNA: TGTGCCATCAGTGAAGGGGTGGGGGTTCAGCCCCAGCATTTT
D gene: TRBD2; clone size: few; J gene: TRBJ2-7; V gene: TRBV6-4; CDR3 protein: CASYPHTSGGSYEQYF; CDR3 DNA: TGTGCCAGCTACCCCCACACTAGCGGAGGCTCCTACGAGCAGTACTTC
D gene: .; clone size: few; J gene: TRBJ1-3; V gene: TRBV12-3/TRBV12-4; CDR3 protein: CASSGTGPDSGNTIYF; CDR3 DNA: TGTGCCAGCAGTGGTACAGGGCCAGACTCTGGAAACACCATATATTTT
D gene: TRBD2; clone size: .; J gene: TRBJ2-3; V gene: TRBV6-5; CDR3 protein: CASSYTSSGGVSTDTQYF; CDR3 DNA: TGTGCCAGCAGTTACACAAGTAGCGGGGGTGTTTCGACAGATACGCAGTATTTT
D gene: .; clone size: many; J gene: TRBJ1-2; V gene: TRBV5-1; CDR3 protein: CASSLANGGRHYGYTF; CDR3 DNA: TGCGCCAGCAGCTTGGCCAATGGGGGGCGACACTATGGCTACACCTTC
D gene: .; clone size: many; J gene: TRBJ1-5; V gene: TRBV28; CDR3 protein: CASSLEPYGNQPQHF; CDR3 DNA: TGTGCCAGCAGTTTGGAGCCTTATGGCAATCAGCCCCAGCATTTT
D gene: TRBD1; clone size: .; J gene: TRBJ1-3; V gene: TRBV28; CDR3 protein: CASSFKTGTAGNTIYF; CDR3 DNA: TGTGCCAGCAGTTTCAAGACAGGGACAGCTGGAAACACCATATATTTT
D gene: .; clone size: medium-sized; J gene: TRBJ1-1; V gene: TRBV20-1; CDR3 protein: CSAREGGNTEAFF; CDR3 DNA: TGCAGTGCTAGAGAGGGAGGGAACACTGAAGCTTTCTTT
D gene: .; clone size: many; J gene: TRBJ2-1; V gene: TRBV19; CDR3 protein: CASSIGRGLDNEQFF; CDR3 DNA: TGTGCCAGTAGTATAGGGCGGGGGCTCGACAATGAGCAGTTCTTC
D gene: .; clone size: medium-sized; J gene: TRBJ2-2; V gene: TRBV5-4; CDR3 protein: CASSIRGFANTGELFF; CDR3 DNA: TGTGCCAGCAGCATCAGGGGATTCGCGAACACCGGGGAGCTGTTTTTT
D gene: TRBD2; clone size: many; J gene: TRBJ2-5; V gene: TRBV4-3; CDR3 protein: CASSQLAGLHSWTQYF; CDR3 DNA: TGCGCCAGCAGCCAATTAGCGGGACTCCACAGTTGGACCCAGTACTTC
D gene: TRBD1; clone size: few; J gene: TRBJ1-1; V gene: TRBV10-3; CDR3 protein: CAISGTGVQTEAFF; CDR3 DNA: TGTGCCATCAGTGGGACAGGGGTTCAGACTGAAGCTTTCTTT
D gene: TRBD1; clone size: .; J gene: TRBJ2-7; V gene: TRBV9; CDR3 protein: CASSVAAGTGTDEQYF; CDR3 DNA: TGTGCCAGCAGCGTAGCGGCGGGGACAGGGACCGACGAGCAGTACTTC
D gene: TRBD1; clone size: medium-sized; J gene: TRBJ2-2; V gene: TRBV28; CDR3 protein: CASRGQGIIGELFF; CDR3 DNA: TGTGCCAGCAGGGGACAGGGGATAATCGGGGAGCTGTTTTTT
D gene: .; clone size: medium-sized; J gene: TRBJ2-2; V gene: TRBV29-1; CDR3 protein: CSVEASRVTGELFF; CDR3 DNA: TGCAGCGTTGAAGCAAGCAGGGTCACCGGGGAGCTGTTTTTT
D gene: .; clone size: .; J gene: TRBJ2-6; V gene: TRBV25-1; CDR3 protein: CASSLGSGANVLTF; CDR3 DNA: TGTGCCAGCAGCCTAGGGTCTGGGGCCAACGTCCTGACTTTC
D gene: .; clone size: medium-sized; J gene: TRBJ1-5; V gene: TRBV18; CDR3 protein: CASSPGRGEGQPQHF; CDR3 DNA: TGTGCCAGCTCACCTGGTAGAGGGGAAGGTCAGCCCCAGCATTTT
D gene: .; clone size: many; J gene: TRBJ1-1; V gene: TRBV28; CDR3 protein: CASSLTGPTTEAFF; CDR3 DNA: TGTGCCAGCAGTTTAACAGGCCCCACCACTGAAGCTTTCTTT
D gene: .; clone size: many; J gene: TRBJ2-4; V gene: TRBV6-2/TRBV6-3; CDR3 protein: CASSNLQGSKNIQYF; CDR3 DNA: TGTGCCAGCAGCAATTTGCAGGGTTCCAAAAACATTCAGTACTTC
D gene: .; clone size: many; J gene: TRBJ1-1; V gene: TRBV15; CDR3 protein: CATSRIQGLNTEAFF; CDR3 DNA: TGTGCCACCAGCCGCATTCAGGGTTTAAACACTGAAGCTTTCTTT
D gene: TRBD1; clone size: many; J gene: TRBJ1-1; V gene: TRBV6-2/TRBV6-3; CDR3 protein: CASSPGTGKKNTEAFF; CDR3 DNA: TGTGCCAGCAGTCCAGGGACAGGGAAAAAGAACACTGAAGCTTTCTTT
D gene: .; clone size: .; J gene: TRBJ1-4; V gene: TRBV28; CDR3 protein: CASNRVTTNEKLFF; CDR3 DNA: TGTGCCAGCAATAGGGTCACAACTAATGAAAAACTGTTTTTT
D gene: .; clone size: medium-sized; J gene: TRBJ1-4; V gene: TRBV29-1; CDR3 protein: CSVEEQLNEKLFF; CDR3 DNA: TGCAGCGTTGAAGAACAGCTCAATGAAAAACTGTTTTTT
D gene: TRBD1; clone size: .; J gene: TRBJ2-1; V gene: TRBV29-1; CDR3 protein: CSVTAGQGTSSYNEQFF; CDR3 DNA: TGCAGCGTCACAGCGGGACAGGGGACTTCTTCCTACAATGAGCAGTTCTTC
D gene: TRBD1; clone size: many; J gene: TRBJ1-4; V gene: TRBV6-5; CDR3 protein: CASSLLGGEKLFF; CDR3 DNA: TGTGCCAGCAGCCTCCTAGGGGGCGAGAAACTGTTTTTT
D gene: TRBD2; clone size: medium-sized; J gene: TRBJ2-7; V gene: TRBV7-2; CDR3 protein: CASSQLAGASYEQYF; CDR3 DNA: TGTGCCAGCAGCCAACTAGCGGGAGCCTCATACGAGCAGTACTTC
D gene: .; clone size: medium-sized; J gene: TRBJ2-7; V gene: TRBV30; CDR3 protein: CAWRPGPGSGYEQYF; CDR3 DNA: TGTGCCTGGAGACCCGGCCCGGGGTCAGGGTACGAGCAGTACTTC
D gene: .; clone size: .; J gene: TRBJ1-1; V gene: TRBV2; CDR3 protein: CASTEEGYEAFF; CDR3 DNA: TGTGCCAGCACCGAAGAGGGCTATGAAGCTTTCTTT
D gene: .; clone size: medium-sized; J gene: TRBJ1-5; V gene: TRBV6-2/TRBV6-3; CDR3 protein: CASSFRGGQPQHF; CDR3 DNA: TGTGCCAGCAGTTTTAGGGGAGGCCAGCCCCAGCATTTT
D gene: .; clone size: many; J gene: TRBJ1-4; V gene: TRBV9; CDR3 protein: CASSARSGRLGEKLFF; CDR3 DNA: TGTGCCAGCAGCGCAAGATCGGGACGGCTCGGTGAAAAACTGTTTTTT
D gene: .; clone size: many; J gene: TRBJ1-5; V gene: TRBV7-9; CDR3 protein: CASSPFGQDSNQPQHF; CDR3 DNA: TGTGCCAGCAGCCCCTTTGGCCAGGATAGCAATCAGCCCCAGCATTTT
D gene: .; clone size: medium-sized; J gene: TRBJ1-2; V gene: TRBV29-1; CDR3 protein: CSVRTEGYTF; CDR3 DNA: TGCAGCGTCCGGACTGAAGGCTACACCTTC